The 29 T cell receptor beta chains presented below share a single source sample, sequenced in a study of blood T cell repertoires in COVID-19. Profiling relied on immunoSEQ multiplex PCR, and the TCRdb table lists in-frame clones only, not all of them. Of around 42,000 clones in the sample, about four fifths are singletons; the top ten hold roughly 48%. Source material: peripheral blood. The receptors here all came from an elderly woman with acute or convalescent COVID-19.

This rearrangement joins TRBV19 to TRBJ1-6, with no clear D. CDR1 and CDR2 from the germline V gene are LNHDA and SQIVND (reference sequence). CDR3 length: 12 residues. Trimming shortened V by 5 bases and J by 8 bases, and 7 bases separated the two germline ends. The DNA of the CDR3 is TGTGCCAGTAGTGTACGCGATTCACCCCTCCACTTT. Its protein is CASSVRDSPLHF. Full variable domain (rest looked up from reference TRBV19 and TRBJ1-6): DGGITQSPKYLFRKEGQNVTLSCEQNLNHDAMYWYRQDPGQGLRLIYYSQIVNDFQKGDIAEGYSVSREKKESFPLTVTSAQKNPTAFYLCASSVRDSPLHFGNGTRLTVT.

This rearrangement joins TRBV2 to TRBJ1-1, with a possible D match to TRBD1 (5 bases). V was pared by 7 bases and J by 1 base, with 19 bases between. Germline-derived CDR1 and CDR2 are SNHLY and FYNNEI. The CDR3 extends over 16 amino acids. CDR3 bases: TGTGCCAGCATTTTCGAAAAACAGGACCCGAACACTGAAGCTTTCTTT. Translated, it gives CASIFEKQDPNTEAFF.

The chain uses TRBV6-1 and TRBJ2-7; D is perhaps TRBD1 (5 bases). The germline V and J ends were trimmed by 3 bases and 1 base, with 10 bases remaining between them. The CDR3 spans 14 residues. The germline gives CDR1 MNHNS, CDR2 SASEGT. The CDR3: CASSDGQGSYEQYF. CDR3 nucleotides: TGTGCCAGCAGTGATGGCCAGGGTTCCTACGAGCAGTACTTC.

This clone was seen a few times. The chain couples TRBV19 to TRBJ2-7, with a tentative D call TRBD1 (5 bases). Germline CDR1 LNHDA, CDR2 SQIVND (reference sequence). The V and J ends lost 0 bases and 0 bases respectively, with 9 bases between them. There are 15 residues in the CDR3. In DNA, the CDR3 is TGTGCCAGTAGTATAGAACTCAGGGCCTCCTACGAGCAGTACTTC. Encoded protein: CASSIELRASYEQYF.

The gene calls are TRBV24-1 and TRBJ2-5; TRBD2 is a possible D gene (5 bases). CDR3 length: 16 residues. Germline V CDR1 and CDR2: KGHDR, SFDVKD. With 4 bases removed from V and 2 bases from J, the gap between germline ends came to 16 bases. CDR3 protein: CATSDLAGSGQETQYF. In DNA form, the CDR3 reads TGTGCCACCAGTGACCTTGCTGGGAGCGGACAAGAGACCCAGTACTTC.

The J gene is TRBJ2-4, the V gene TRBV30, with TRBD1 as a possible D gene (6 bases). CDR3 length: 14 residues. V was pared by 4 bases and J by 8 bases, with 18 bases between. Germline CDR1 GTSNPN, CDR2 SVGIG (reference sequence). CDR3 coding DNA: TGTGCCTGGATCCCCCGAGGGGGAGCGGACATTCAGTACTTC. Its translation: CAWIPRGGADIQYF.

The chain's CDR3 is CASSIPSRGLGNTQYF. The CDR3 nucleotides read TGTGCCAGTAGTATTCCCTCGCGGGGGCTGGGGAATACGCAGTATTTT. This chain links TRBV19 with TRBJ2-3; tentatively, D is TRBD2 (7 bases). Germline-derived CDR1 and CDR2 are LNHDA and SQIVND (reference sequence). CDR3 length: 16 amino acids. V lost 3 bases and J lost 7, with 20 bases in between.

The rearrangement joins TRBV6-5 to TRBJ1-3; no firm D call. This CDR3 spans 12 amino acids. V gave up 6 bases and J gave up 1 base, with 4 bases separating them. Germline assignment: CDR1 MNHEY and CDR2 SVGAGI. This chain's CDR3 is CASRSSGNTIYF. CDR3 coding DNA: TGTGCCAGCAGGAGTTCTGGAAACACCATATATTTT.

The chain carries TRBV15 and TRBJ1-1, with D unclear. This CDR3 has 13 residues. Germline V gene sequence: CDR1 LNHNV, CDR2 YYDKDF (reference sequence). V was trimmed by 3 bases and J by 5 bases, leaving 10 bases between them. CDR3 nucleotides: TGTGCCACCAGCAGTTCATTAACAACTGAAGCTTTCTTT. Residues: CATSSSLTTEAFF.

The rearrangement joins TRBV7-9 to TRBJ1-2; D may be TRBD1 (5 bases). The CDR3 totals 14 residues. Deletions cut 2 bases from V and 0 bases from J, with 7 bases between. In germline, CDR1 is SEHNR, CDR2 FQNEAQ (reference sequence). The CDR3 DNA follows: TGTGCCAGCAGCTTAACAGGTTCTAACTATGGCTACACCTTC. Translated, it gives CASSLTGSNYGYTF.

This chain uses TRBV2 with TRBJ1-2; TRBD1 matches 8 bases. Unmatched junction bases numbered 5, after V lost 5 bases and J lost 0 bases. The V gene's germline CDR1 is SNHLY and CDR2 FYNNEI. The CDR3 sequence is 15 residues long. The CDR3 sequence: CASSLDRVANYGYTF. CDR3 coding DNA: TGTGCCAGCAGTCTGGACAGGGTAGCTAACTATGGCTACACCTTC.

The chain is built from TRBV2 and TRBJ2-5, with D hard to call. Germline V gives CDR1 SNHLY, CDR2 FYNNEI. This CDR3 has 13 residues. Trimming pared 7 bases from V and 1 base from J, leaving 10 bases between. This CDR3 reads CASNRHLQETQYF. Written as DNA, the CDR3 is TGTGCCAGCAATCGACACCTCCAAGAGACCCAGTACTTC.

CDR3 amino acids: CASSSPNRQGGIYGYTF. The CDR3 coding sequence is TGTGCCAGCAGCTCCCCGAATCGACAGGGCGGGATCTATGGCTACACCTTC. The chain joins TRBV7-9 to TRBJ1-2; 7 nucleotides match TRBD1. J lost 4 bases, V lost 4 bases, and 15 bases had no gene match. Germline lookup yields CDR1 SEHNR and CDR2 FQNEAQ (reference sequence). CDR3 size: 17 residues.

This chain uses TRBV7-2 with TRBJ1-2; TRBD1 matches at 8 bases. The ends lost 3 bases at V and 0 bases at J; junction bases unmatched: 6. Germline CDR1 is SGHTA and CDR2 is FQGNSA. The CDR3 is 16 amino acids. The CDR3 region is CASSLGTGPPNYGYTF. In nucleotides, the CDR3 is TGTGCCAGCAGCTTGGGGACAGGTCCCCCTAACTATGGCTACACCTTC.

The rearrangement joins TRBV3-1 (or the pseudogene TRBV3-2) to TRBJ1-6; D not certain. The CDR3 consists of 15 residues. Per the germline V gene, CDR1 is LGHDT and CDR2 is YNNKEL (reference sequence). Trimming shortened V by 4 bases and J by 7 bases, and 14 bases separated the two germline ends. The CDR3 sequence: CASSLWVTGNSPLHF. The DNA for the CDR3 is TGTGCCAGCAGCCTTTGGGTCACGGGAAATTCACCCCTCCACTTT.

The genes are TRBV11-3 and TRBJ2-7; 8 nucleotides agree with TRBD1. There are 14 residues in the CDR3. The ends lost 5 bases at V and 0 bases at J; junction bases unmatched: 3. Germline lookup yields CDR1 SGHNT and CDR2 YENEEA. The CDR3 DNA reads as TGTGCCAGCAGCCCAGGGGGCGCCTCCTACGAGCAGTACTTC. Its protein is CASSPGGASYEQYF.

The rearrangement uses TRBV7-2 and TRBJ1-2, with D possibly matching TRBD1 (5 bases). CDR3 length equals 15 residues. Trimming removed 7 bases from V and 0 bases from J, with 15 bases in between. Germline CDR1 is SGHTA and CDR2 is FQGNSA. CDR3 in amino acids: CASKAGRGSNYGYTF. In nucleotides, the CDR3 is TGTGCCAGCAAAGCAGGGCGGGGTTCTAACTATGGCTACACCTTC.

This clone appeared once. This sequence joins TRBV29-1 and TRBJ2-7; weak D call: TRBD1 (7 bases). Germline V gene data show CDR1 as SQVTM and CDR2 as ANQGSEA. The CDR3 is 14 residues long. Trimming shortened V by 6 bases and J by 0 bases, and 15 bases separated the two germline ends. The CDR3 coding sequence is TGCAGCGTCGGGGGACAGCCATACTCCTACGAGCAGTACTTC. Amino acids: CSVGGQPYSYEQYF.

The V gene is TRBV4-3, the J gene TRBJ2-2, with 10 nucleotides matching TRBD1. Germline-derived CDR1 and CDR2 are LGHNA and YSLEER. J was trimmed by 3 bases and V by 0 bases; bases with no gene match: 4. The CDR3 consists of 17 residues. CDR3 nucleotide sequence: TGCGCCAGCAGCCAAGATAAAGGGACAGGGGACACCGGGGAGCTGTTTTTT. Translation: CASSQDKGTGDTGELFF.

The V call is TRBV7-3, the J call TRBJ1-2; D unclear. The germline V and J ends were trimmed by 1 base and 5 bases, with 8 bases remaining between them. The germline gives CDR1 SGHTA, CDR2 FQGTGA. The CDR3 is made up of 13 amino acids. CDR3 amino acids: CASSLKGGYGYTF. In DNA form, the CDR3 reads TGTGCCAGCAGCTTAAAGGGCGGGTATGGCTACACCTTC.

This clone appeared once. The chain recombines TRBV15 with TRBJ2-6, with a tentative D call TRBD2 (5 bases). The CDR3 consists of 15 residues. Germline V CDR1 and CDR2: LNHNV, YYDKDF (reference sequence). Trimming shortened V by 5 bases and J by 0 bases, and 8 bases separated the two germline ends. The CDR3: CATSGRDSGANVLTF. The CDR3 DNA is TGTGCCACCAGCGGACGGGACTCTGGGGCCAACGTCCTGACTTTC.

The chain employs TRBV2 and TRBJ2-5, with 8 bases lining up with TRBD2. The CDR3 spans 16 residues. V was pared by 5 bases and J by 5 bases, with 13 bases of the junction left unmatched. The germline V gene has CDR1 SNHLY and CDR2 FYNNEI. The CDR3 here is CASSTTVRGGRETQYF. The CDR3 bases are TGTGCCAGCAGTACCACTGTCCGGGGGGGCAGGGAGACCCAGTACTTC.

Written as DNA, the CDR3 is TGTGCCAGCAGAGAAACTAACCGGGACACCCAATCACCCCTCCACTTT. This gives the protein CASRETNRDTQSPLHF. The chain carries TRBV6-1 and TRBJ1-6, with D possibly matching TRBD1 (6 bases). This CDR3 is 16 amino acids long. Trimming removed 6 bases at V and 10 bases at J, with 22 bases between. Germline V gene sequence: CDR1 MNHNS, CDR2 SASEGT.

This sequence joins TRBV11-2 and TRBJ2-3; 8 positions agree with TRBD2. Germline V gene lookup returns CDR1 SGHAT and CDR2 FQNNGV. Losses at the gene ends were 4 bases for V and 5 bases for J; bases not matched to a gene: 11. The CDR3 is 16 amino acids. CDR3 sequence (DNA): TGTGCCAGCAGCTCAGTCGGGCGGGGGGCCAGAGATACGCAGTATTTT. Its protein is CASSSVGRGARDTQYF. The whole variable domain, remainder taken from reference TRBV11-2 and TRBJ2-3, is EAGVAQSPRYKIIEKRQSVAFWCNPISGHATLYWYQQILGQGPKLLIQFQNNGVVDDSQLPKDRFSAERLKGVDSTLKIQPAKLEDSAVYLCASSSVGRGARDTQYFGPGTRLTVL.

V usage is TRBV4-1 and J usage is TRBJ1-1, with 7 nucleotides matching TRBD1. Germline V gives CDR1 MGHRA, CDR2 YSYEKL. V lost 3 bases to trimming and J lost 6 bases; unmatched junction nucleotides: 7. The CDR3 is 14 amino acids. The chain's CDR3 is CASSQQTGYPEAFF. CDR3 bases: TGCGCCAGCAGCCAGCAGACAGGGTACCCTGAAGCTTTCTTT.

The J gene is TRBJ2-3, the V gene TRBV7-9; the match to TRBD2 covers 7 bases. Unmatched junction bases numbered 8, after V lost 5 bases and J lost 6 bases. The CDR3 consists of 14 residues. Germline loops: CDR1 SEHNR, CDR2 FQNEAQ (reference sequence). The CDR3 protein is CASSASGVRDTQYF. The CDR3 coding sequence is TGTGCCAGCAGCGCCAGCGGGGTAAGGGATACGCAGTATTTT.

This chain connects TRBV4-2 to TRBJ2-7, with TRBD2 matching over 10 bases. Germline V lookup: CDR1 LGHNA, CDR2 YNFKEQ. The length of the CDR3 is 16 residues. J lost 1 base, V lost 4 bases, and 7 bases had no gene match. This CDR3 reads CASSLSGGAVSYEQYF. The CDR3 region has the DNA TGTGCCAGCAGCCTCAGCGGGGGGGCCGTGTCCTACGAGCAGTACTTC.

The chain carries TRBV7-9 and TRBJ2-3; weak D call: TRBD2 (6 bases). The V end lost 1 base, the J end lost 2 bases, and 19 bases lay between the germline ends. Germline V gene data show CDR1 as SEHNR and CDR2 as FQNEAQ (reference sequence). The CDR3 length is 18 residues. CDR3 DNA sequence: TGTGCCAGCAGCTTAGGTGTTTTGAGCGGGCCTACCACAGATACGCAGTATTTT. Translated: CASSLGVLSGPTTDTQYF.

The chain couples TRBV10-1 to TRBJ2-3; D is perhaps TRBD2 (5 bases). Trimming shortened V by 5 bases and J by 0 bases, and 12 bases separated the two germline ends. CDR3 length equals 15 residues. Germline lookup yields CDR1 WNHNN and CDR2 SYGVQD (reference sequence). This CDR3 reads CASSLSSSSTDTQYF. CDR3 coding DNA: TGCGCCAGCAGTCTGTCTAGCTCTAGCACAGATACGCAGTATTTT.